These T cell receptor beta chains were read from a single sample in a study of technical replicates of blood from a few donors. Sequenced by immunoSEQ multiplex PCR; TCRdb stores in-frame clones only, minus some. This table has nearly 80,000 clones, about 96% appearing once. The sample comprised T cells isolated from PBMCs. The receptor set was obtained from a human donor in good health. The CDR3 runs from the conserved cysteine through the conserved F or W. The D gene is left open where the match is weak. Expanded clones are given a class, and other clones once, few, many or no size at all.

clone_size: .
v_call: TRBV5-1
j_call: TRBJ2-7
d_call: TRBD2
cdr3_aa: CASKRTSGYYEQYF
cdr3_nt: TGCGCCAGCAAAAGGACTAGCGGGTATTACGAGCAGTACTTC

clone_size: .
v_call: TRBV11-2
j_call: TRBJ1-5
d_call: .
cdr3_aa: CASSLDPEHF
cdr3_nt: TGTGCCAGCAGCTTAGATCCCGAGCATTTT

clone_size: .
v_call: TRBV21-1
j_call: TRBJ1-5
d_call: .
cdr3_aa: CASSKNRGQASNQPQHF
cdr3_nt: TGTGCCAGCAGCAAAAACAGGGGACAGGCTAGCAATCAGCCCCAGCATTTT

clone_size: once
v_call: TRBV12-5
j_call: TRBJ2-5
d_call: TRBD1
cdr3_aa: CASGFPGQGQRETLYF
cdr3_nt: TGTGCTAGTGGTTTTCCGGGACAGGGGCAGCGGGAGACCCTGTACTTC

clone_size: .
v_call: TRBV28
j_call: TRBJ1-2
d_call: .
cdr3_aa: CASSQTRTVYGYTF
cdr3_nt: TGTGCCAGCAGTCAGACCCGGACTGTCTATGGCTACACCTTC

clone_size: .
v_call: TRBV27
j_call: TRBJ2-7
d_call: .
cdr3_aa: CASSFQRFNEQYF
cdr3_nt: TGTGCCAGCAGTTTCCAGAGGTTCAACGAGCAGTACTTC

clone_size: .
v_call: TRBV7-3
j_call: TRBJ2-5
d_call: .
cdr3_aa: CASSLTPGLGETQYF
cdr3_nt: TGTGCCAGCAGCTTAACGCCGGGACTCGGCGAGACCCAGTACTTC

clone_size: once
v_call: TRBV28
j_call: TRBJ1-2
d_call: .
cdr3_aa: CASSWAEKGDGYTF
cdr3_nt: TGTGCCAGCAGTTGGGCCGAGAAAGGGGATGGCTACACCTTC

clone_size: .
v_call: TRBV29-1
j_call: TRBJ2-1
d_call: .
cdr3_aa: CSGRVYDEQFF
cdr3_nt: TGCAGCGGCAGGGTGTACGATGAGCAGTTCTTC

clone_size: .
v_call: TRBV27
j_call: TRBJ1-2
d_call: TRBD1
cdr3_aa: CASSGAGTVSYGYTF
cdr3_nt: TGTGCCAGCAGTGGTGCCGGGACAGTCTCCTATGGCTACACCTTC

clone_size: few
v_call: TRBV9
j_call: TRBJ1-1
d_call: .
cdr3_aa: CASSRLTENTEAFF
cdr3_nt: TGTGCCAGCAGCAGACTGACAGAGAACACTGAAGCTTTCTTT

clone_size: .
v_call: TRBV18
j_call: TRBJ2-7
d_call: TRBD2
cdr3_aa: CASSPGREVDEQYF
cdr3_nt: TGTGCCAGCTCACCGGGGCGGGAGGTAGACGAGCAGTACTTC

clone_size: .
v_call: TRBV11-2
j_call: TRBJ2-5
d_call: TRBD2
cdr3_aa: CASSLGAGEETQYF
cdr3_nt: TGTGCCAGCAGCTTAGGGGCGGGGGAAGAGACCCAGTACTTC

clone_size: .
v_call: TRBV5-4
j_call: TRBJ1-1
d_call: .
cdr3_aa: CASSLGPPGVEAFF
cdr3_nt: TGTGCCAGCAGCTTGGGGCCCCCAGGGGTTGAAGCTTTCTTT

clone_size: .
v_call: TRBV10-3
j_call: TRBJ1-5
d_call: TRBD1
cdr3_aa: CAISPGQRSNQPQHF
cdr3_nt: TGTGCCATCAGTCCGGGACAGCGGAGCAATCAGCCCCAGCATTTT

clone_size: .
v_call: TRBV23-1
j_call: TRBJ2-1
d_call: .
cdr3_aa: CASSHRAGRDTYNEQFF
cdr3_nt: TGCGCCAGCAGTCATCGAGCCGGGCGGGATACCTACAATGAGCAGTTCTTC

clone_size: once
v_call: TRBV7-8
j_call: TRBJ2-7
d_call: .
cdr3_aa: CASSLDGADYEQYF
cdr3_nt: TGTGCCAGCAGCTTAGATGGGGCAGACTACGAGCAGTACTTC

clone_size: .
v_call: TRBV6-5
j_call: TRBJ2-7
d_call: .
cdr3_aa: CASVQDSPYEQYF
cdr3_nt: TGTGCCAGCGTACAGGATTCCCCCTACGAGCAGTACTTC

clone_size: .
v_call: TRBV19
j_call: TRBJ1-4
d_call: .
cdr3_aa: CASNQGDEKLFF
cdr3_nt: TGTGCCAGTAATCAGGGCGATGAAAAACTGTTTTTT

clone_size: once
v_call: TRBV28
j_call: TRBJ2-5
d_call: .
cdr3_aa: CASRPQGETQYF
cdr3_nt: TGTGCCAGCCGCCCCCAGGGAGAGACCCAGTACTTC

clone_size: .
v_call: TRBV25-1
j_call: TRBJ2-5
d_call: .
cdr3_aa: CASSEYSGTQYF
cdr3_nt: TGTGCCAGCAGTGAATATAGCGGGACCCAGTACTTC

clone_size: few
v_call: TRBV30
j_call: TRBJ1-1
d_call: .
cdr3_aa: CAWSRTYRDTEAFF
cdr3_nt: TGTGCCTGGAGTAGGACCTACAGGGACACTGAAGCTTTCTTT

clone_size: .
v_call: TRBV5-8
j_call: TRBJ2-2
d_call: .
cdr3_aa: CASSYYIDTGELFF
cdr3_nt: TGTGCCAGCAGTTATTATATAGACACCGGGGAGCTGTTTTTT

clone_size: .
v_call: TRBV7-9
j_call: TRBJ1-4
d_call: .
cdr3_aa: CASSLDQFEKLFF
cdr3_nt: TGTGCCAGCAGCTTAGACCAGTTTGAAAAACTGTTTTTT

clone_size: .
v_call: TRBV6-5
j_call: TRBJ2-5
d_call: .
cdr3_aa: CASSNGRRETQYF
cdr3_nt: TGTGCCAGCAGCAATGGTAGGAGAGAGACCCAGTACTTC

clone_size: .
v_call: TRBV7-9
j_call: TRBJ2-7
d_call: .
cdr3_aa: CASSPRTAYEQYF
cdr3_nt: TGTGCCAGCAGCCCCCGGACAGCTTACGAGCAGTACTTC

clone_size: .
v_call: TRBV6-5
j_call: TRBJ2-1
d_call: TRBD2
cdr3_aa: CASSFGAGGSNEQFF
cdr3_nt: TGTGCCAGCAGTTTCGGAGCGGGAGGGTCAAATGAGCAGTTCTTC

clone_size: .
v_call: TRBV28
j_call: TRBJ1-5
d_call: .
cdr3_aa: CASRDRYSNQPQHF
cdr3_nt: TGTGCCAGCAGAGACAGGTATAGCAATCAGCCCCAGCATTTT

clone_size: .
v_call: TRBV18
j_call: TRBJ1-1
d_call: .
cdr3_aa: CASSPTGNTEAFF
cdr3_nt: TGTGCCAGCTCACCAACAGGGAACACTGAAGCTTTCTTT

clone_size: .
v_call: TRBV11-2
j_call: TRBJ2-7
d_call: TRBD1
cdr3_aa: CASSLESTGSEQYF
cdr3_nt: TGTGCCAGCAGCTTAGAATCGACAGGGAGCGAGCAGTACTTC

clone_size: .
v_call: TRBV7-3
j_call: TRBJ2-1
d_call: .
cdr3_aa: CASSLVGYNEQFF
cdr3_nt: TGTGCCAGCAGCTTGGTCGGCTACAATGAGCAGTTCTTC

clone_size: .
v_call: TRBV11-3
j_call: TRBJ2-2
d_call: TRBD1
cdr3_aa: CASSLGSWDRPNTGELFF
cdr3_nt: TGTGCCAGCAGCTTAGGGTCTTGGGACAGGCCGAACACCGGGGAGCTGTTTTTT

clone_size: once
v_call: TRBV6-5
j_call: TRBJ2-1
d_call: TRBD2
cdr3_aa: CASSYSGLYINEQFF
cdr3_nt: TGTGCCAGCAGTTACTCGGGACTATATATCAATGAGCAGTTCTTC

clone_size: .
v_call: TRBV19
j_call: TRBJ2-3
d_call: TRBD2
cdr3_aa: CASSSGLAGAIDTQYF
cdr3_nt: TGTGCCAGTAGCTCCGGACTAGCGGGAGCAATAGATACGCAGTATTTT

clone_size: .
v_call: TRBV18
j_call: TRBJ1-4
d_call: TRBD1
cdr3_aa: CASSPDRGAEKLFF
cdr3_nt: TGTGCCAGCTCCCCCGACAGGGGTGCTGAAAAACTGTTTTTT

clone_size: .
v_call: TRBV10-3
j_call: TRBJ2-3
d_call: TRBD2
cdr3_aa: CAISESQREKDTQYF
cdr3_nt: TGTGCCATCAGTGAGTCCCAGCGGGAGAAAGATACGCAGTATTTT

clone_size: .
v_call: TRBV6-1
j_call: TRBJ2-7
d_call: TRBD2
cdr3_aa: CASSESGGLAGVEQYF
cdr3_nt: TGTGCCAGCAGTGAATCAGGGGGACTAGCGGGAGTTGAGCAGTACTTC

clone_size: .
v_call: TRBV19
j_call: TRBJ2-1
d_call: .
cdr3_aa: CASRGGGWDEQFF
cdr3_nt: TGTGCCAGTAGAGGGGGGGGCTGGGATGAGCAGTTCTTC

clone_size: .
v_call: TRBV7-3
j_call: TRBJ2-1
d_call: TRBD2
cdr3_aa: CASSLTSLRLAGGEQFF
cdr3_nt: TGTGCCAGCAGCTTAACTTCTTTGCGACTAGCGGGAGGAGAGCAGTTCTTC

clone_size: .
v_call: TRBV19
j_call: TRBJ1-2
d_call: TRBD1
cdr3_aa: CASSPGDRLLGYTF
cdr3_nt: TGTGCCAGTTCCCCTGGGGACAGGTTATTAGGCTACACCTTC

clone_size: .
v_call: TRBV19
j_call: TRBJ1-2
d_call: TRBD1
cdr3_aa: CASVRDRETANYGYTF
cdr3_nt: TGTGCCAGCGTCCGGGACAGGGAAACGGCTAACTATGGCTACACCTTC

clone_size: once
v_call: TRBV18
j_call: TRBJ2-7
d_call: TRBD1
cdr3_aa: CASSPGTGKYEQYF
cdr3_nt: TGTGCCAGCTCGCCGGGGACAGGGAAATACGAGCAGTACTTC

clone_size: .
v_call: TRBV28
j_call: TRBJ1-4
d_call: TRBD1
cdr3_aa: CASSSGQSMEKLFF
cdr3_nt: TGTGCCAGCAGTTCGGGACAGTCTATGGAAAAACTGTTTTTT

clone_size: .
v_call: TRBV28
j_call: TRBJ1-3
d_call: .
cdr3_aa: CASSFVQGGNTIYF
cdr3_nt: TGTGCCAGCAGTTTCGTGCAGGGAGGAAACACCATATATTTT

clone_size: .
v_call: TRBV5-4
j_call: TRBJ2-7
d_call: TRBD1
cdr3_aa: CASSFPTGGASYEQYF
cdr3_nt: TGTGCCAGCAGCTTCCCCACAGGGGGCGCAAGCTACGAGCAGTACTTC

clone_size: .
v_call: TRBV10-3
j_call: TRBJ2-3
d_call: .
cdr3_aa: CAISRTGQYRPSGALTDTQYF
cdr3_nt: TGTGCCATCAGTCGGACAGGGCAGTATAGGCCTAGCGGGGCCCTCACAGATACGCAGTATTTT

clone_size: once
v_call: TRBV5-1
j_call: TRBJ2-1
d_call: .
cdr3_aa: CASSRQAKSYNEQFF
cdr3_nt: TGCGCCAGCAGCAGACAGGCTAAGTCCTACAATGAGCAGTTCTTC

clone_size: once
v_call: TRBV30
j_call: TRBJ1-3
d_call: TRBD1
cdr3_aa: CAWSGTGIVGTIYF
cdr3_nt: TGTGCCTGGAGTGGGACAGGCATCGTGGGCACCATATATTTT

clone_size: .
v_call: TRBV19
j_call: TRBJ2-2
d_call: .
cdr3_aa: CASNRVLGTGELFF
cdr3_nt: TGTGCCAGTAATCGAGTTCTAGGCACCGGGGAGCTGTTTTTT

clone_size: .
v_call: TRBV19
j_call: TRBJ1-2
d_call: .
cdr3_aa: CASSDPGDTYGYTF
cdr3_nt: TGTGCCAGTAGTGACCCCGGGGACACCTATGGCTACACCTTC

clone_size: .
v_call: TRBV9
j_call: TRBJ2-7
d_call: .
cdr3_aa: CASSVSSEASEAEQYF
cdr3_nt: TGTGCCAGCAGCGTAAGTTCGGAGGCTTCGGAGGCCGAGCAGTACTTC

clone_size: .
v_call: TRBV6-1
j_call: TRBJ2-1
d_call: TRBD1
cdr3_aa: CASSEVDRGRQFF
cdr3_nt: TGTGCCAGCAGTGAAGTTGACAGGGGGCGGCAGTTCTTC